This T cell receptor (beta chain) was found in a study of type 1 and type 2 diabetes patients. Study summary: The cohort mixed type 1 diabetes, type 2 diabetes and nondiabetic donors. CD4+ or CD8+ T cells were positively selected from PBMCs with microbeads.

PCR was run on genomic DNA. The TCR beta CDR3 region was amplified using 30 forward and 13 reverse primers. TCRdb used MiXCR to reprocess the multiplex PCR reads, holding one entry per CDR3 protein. In the table there are 250,000 to 300,000 distinct CDR3 sequences, around 47% of which are singletons. No donor had another autoimmune disease or recent infection within four weeks. The CDR3 consists of 13 residues. V was pared by 1 base and J by 6 bases, with 7 bases between. In germline, CDR1 is LGHNT, CDR2 FRNRAP. The receptor's source is a man younger than 35 with type 2 diabetes. This rearrangement joins TRBV12-5 to TRBJ1-5; D gene ambiguous. The sequenced sample was peripheral blood mononuclear cells (PBMCs). The CDR3 reads CASGLGLIQPQHF. The CDR3 DNA reads TGTGCTAGTGGTTTGGGCCTAATTCAGCCCCAGCATTTT. Full variable domain (missing parts from reference TRBV12-5 and TRBJ1-5): DARVTQTPRHKVTEMGQEVTMRCQPILGHNTVFWYRQTMMQGLELLAYFRNRAPLDDSGMPKDRFSAEMPDATLATLKIQPSEPRDSAVYFCASGLGLIQPQHFGDGTRLSIL.